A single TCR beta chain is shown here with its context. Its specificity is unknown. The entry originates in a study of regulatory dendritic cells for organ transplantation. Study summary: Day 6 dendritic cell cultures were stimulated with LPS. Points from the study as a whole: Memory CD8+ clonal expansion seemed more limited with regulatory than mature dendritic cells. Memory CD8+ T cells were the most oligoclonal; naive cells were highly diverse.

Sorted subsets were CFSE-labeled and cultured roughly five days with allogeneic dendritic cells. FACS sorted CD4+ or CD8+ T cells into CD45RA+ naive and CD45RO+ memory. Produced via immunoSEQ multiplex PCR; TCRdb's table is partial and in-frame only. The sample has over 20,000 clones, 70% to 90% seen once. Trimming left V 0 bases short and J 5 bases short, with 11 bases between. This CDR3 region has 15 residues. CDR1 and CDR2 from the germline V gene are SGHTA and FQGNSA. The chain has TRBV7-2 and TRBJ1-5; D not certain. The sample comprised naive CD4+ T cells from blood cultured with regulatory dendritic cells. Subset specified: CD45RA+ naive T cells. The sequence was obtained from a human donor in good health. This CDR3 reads CASSLAAANYQPQHF. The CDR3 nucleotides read TGTGCCAGCAGCTTAGCGGCCGCAAATTATCAGCCCCAGCATTTT.